Reported below is one T cell receptor (beta chain). TCRB immunosequencing input was about 520 nanograms of biopsy DNA per sample. The data were produced by immunoSEQ multiplex PCR, yet TCRdb's version contains in-frame clones alone and is incomplete. The sample lists 4,000 to 4,500 clones, about 70% seen once, with 6.9% in the top ten. This record comes from a study of T cell repertoires in ileal Crohn's disease. The CDR3 totals 14 residues. Germline V gene sequence: CDR1 SGHTA, CDR2 FQGTGA. The V and J ends lost 10 bases and 5 bases, in that order; junction bases with no gene match: 9. This sequence originates from an adult with Crohn's disease. Input material: ileal tissue. This chain uses TRBV7-3 with TRBJ1-4; 8 nucleotides align to TRBD1. CDR3 in amino acids: CATGTTGGNEKLFF. The CDR3 DNA follows: TGTGCCACCGGAACTACAGGGGGGAATGAAAAACTGTTTTTT.